This T cell receptor beta chain was documented in a study of cytomegalovirus exposure and HLA in healthy donors. Germline V lookup: CDR1 LGHNA, CDR2 YNFKEQ. V was clipped by 2 bases and J by 3 bases; unmatched bases: 9. This CDR3 has 17 residues. Profiling relied on immunoSEQ multiplex PCR, and the TCRdb table lists in-frame clones only, not all of them. The sample holds roughly 330,000 clones; roughly 87% are singletons and the top ten take 1.2%. This chain connects TRBV4-2 to TRBJ2-3, with 9 bases aligning to TRBD2. This clonotype was sampled from a woman younger than 45 in good health and CMV-seropositive. Sequencing input: PBMCs. The DNA for the CDR3 is TGTGCCAGCAGCCAACGAACCACAGCGGGGGGAACAGATACGCAGTATTTT. This encodes CASSQRTTAGGTDTQYF.